This T cell receptor (beta chain) was recovered during a study of T-cell reconstitution after alpha-beta-depleted transplantation in children. This clonotype has ten or more counts. From germline, CDR1 is PRHDT and CDR2 FYEKMQ (reference sequence). The germline V and J ends were trimmed by 8 bases and 1 base, with 14 bases remaining between them. The CDR3 is 14 residues long. The library targeted TCRbeta and was prepared with unique molecular identifiers. One entry per CDR3 protein, called by TCRdb with MiXCR from the PCR reads. The data contain about 640,000 distinct CDR3 sequences, around a sixth of them singletons.

Sequencing used PBMCs from the stem cell graft donor, obtained from the stem cell graft. The rearrangement links TRBV13 to TRBJ1-1; D ambiguous. This TCR was recovered from a human donor who donated a stem cell graft to a child with acute myeloid leukemia. The CDR3 here is CASGLGRANTEAFF. CDR3 DNA sequence: TGTGCCAGCGGCCTCGGAAGGGCGAACACTGAAGCTTTCTTT.